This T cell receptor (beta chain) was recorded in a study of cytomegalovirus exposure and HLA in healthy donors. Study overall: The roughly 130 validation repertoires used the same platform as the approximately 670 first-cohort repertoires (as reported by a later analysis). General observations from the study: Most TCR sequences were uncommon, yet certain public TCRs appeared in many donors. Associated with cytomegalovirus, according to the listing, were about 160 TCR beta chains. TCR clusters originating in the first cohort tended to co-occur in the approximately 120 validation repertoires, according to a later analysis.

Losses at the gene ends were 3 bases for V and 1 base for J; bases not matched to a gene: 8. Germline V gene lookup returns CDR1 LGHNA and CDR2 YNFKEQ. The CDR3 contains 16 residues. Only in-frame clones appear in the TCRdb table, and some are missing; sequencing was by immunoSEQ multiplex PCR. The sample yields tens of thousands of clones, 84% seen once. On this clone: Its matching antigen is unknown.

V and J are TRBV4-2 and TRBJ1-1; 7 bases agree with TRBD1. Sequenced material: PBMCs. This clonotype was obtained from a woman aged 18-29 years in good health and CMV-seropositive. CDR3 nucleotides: TGTGCCAGCAGCCAGAGAACAGGGGCTGAGAACACTGAAGCTTTCTTT. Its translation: CASSQRTGAENTEAFF.